This TCR beta chain was recorded in a study of cytotoxic CD8 clonotypes in ibrutinib-treated CLL. Across the study: Partial responders about 24, complete 2; some 12 progressed and roughly 15 stayed in remission by median 68 months.

The planned depth of sequencing spanned 1 in 200,000 to 1 in 1 million T cells. Profiling relied on immunoSEQ multiplex PCR, and the TCRdb table lists in-frame clones only, not all of them. The table lists 130,000 to 150,000 clones, around three quarters of them singletons. This clone came up a few times. This CDR3 contains 11 residues. The ends were cut back, 3 bases at V and 2 bases at J, with 1 base in the middle. CDR1 and CDR2 from the germline V gene are LNHDA and SQIVND (reference sequence). V and J are TRBV19 and TRBJ1-1; D gene ambiguous. This TCR was recovered from a human donor with chronic lymphocytic leukemia. Sequences were derived from PBMCs, sampled after 12 months of ibrutinib treatment. In DNA, the CDR3 is TGTGCCAGTAGTATTAACACTGAAGCTTTCTTT. Protein: CASSINTEAFF.